The 29 T cell receptor beta chains below all came from one sample that was sequenced in a study of blood T cells in healthy people across ages. The second PCR ran roughly 6 to 11 cycles with a sample-barcoded 5' primer and J-beta primers. TCRdb used MiXCR to reprocess the 5' RACE reads, holding one entry per CDR3 protein. The data contain some 760,000 distinct CDR3 sequences, 25% of them singletons. These data also featured in a second study, about T cells of mothers and their children.

Sequencing used blood. The receptors originated from a boy between 10 and 17 years old in good health.

The V gene is TRBV6-5, the J gene TRBJ2-3, with TRBD2 as a possible D gene (6 bases). The ends were cut back, 6 bases at V and 2 bases at J, with 15 bases in the middle. Germline V gene lookup returns CDR1 MNHEY and CDR2 SVGAGI. The CDR3 length is 15 residues. The CDR3 spells CASRDGGRNTDTQYF. The DNA for the CDR3 is TGTGCCAGCAGGGACGGGGGAAGGAACACAGATACGCAGTATTTT.

V and J are TRBV27 and TRBJ1-3; 8 nucleotides agree with TRBD1. The J segment lost 1 base and the V segment lost 8 bases, leaving 10 bases of the junction unmatched. Germline V gene data show CDR1 as MNHEY and CDR2 as SMNVEV (reference sequence). The CDR3 contains 16 residues. CDR3 protein: CASSQNGQGSGNTIYF. The CDR3 DNA reads TGTGCCAGCTCTCAAAACGGACAGGGTTCTGGAAACACCATATATTTT.

The V call is TRBV5-6, the J call TRBJ1-4; no firm D call. CDR1 is SGHDT, CDR2 YYEEEE, per germline. The CDR3 runs to 14 residues. V lost 0 bases and J 5 bases, leaving 8 bases between the germline ends. CDR3 DNA: TGTGCCAGCAGCTTGGAAGGCCAGAATGAAAAACTGTTTTTT. This encodes CASSLEGQNEKLFF.

The V gene is TRBV11-2, the J gene TRBJ2-3, with TRBD2 matching 13 bases. Looked up from germline, CDR1 is SGHAT and CDR2 is FQNNGV. The CDR3 has 16 amino acids. Trimming at V came to 2 bases and at J to 4 bases, leaving 3 bases not matched to a gene. The CDR3 sequence is CASSLLTSGRPDTQYF. The DNA of the CDR3 is TGTGCCAGCAGCTTACTGACTAGCGGGAGGCCAGATACGCAGTATTTT.

This clonotype was seen a few times. This chain joins TRBV29-1 and TRBJ1-2, with TRBD1 identical over 7 bases. CDR1 and CDR2 (germline): SQVTM, ANQGSEA. Losses at the gene ends were 3 bases for V and 4 bases for J; bases not matched to a gene: 5. This CDR3 has 13 amino acids. This chain's CDR3 is CSVEGWDSYGYTF. CDR3 DNA sequence: TGCAGCGTTGAGGGGTGGGACAGCTATGGCTACACCTTC.

As to this clonotype: Germline and junction disagree at one end, which may indicate a read error. The V call is TRBV3-1, the J call TRBJ2-1, with 9 bases lining up with TRBD1. Germline V CDR1 and CDR2: LGHDT, YNNKEL (reference sequence). The CDR3 has 16 residues. The CDR3 DNA follows: TGTGCCAGCGGCCGACAGGGGGAGAGCTCCTACAATGAGCAGTCCTTC. It specifies CASGRQGESSYNEQSF.

CDR3 protein: CASSIGGLSRETQYF. DNA for the CDR3: TGTGCCAGTAGTATAGGAGGTCTCAGCCGGGAGACCCAGTACTTC. This chain joins TRBV19 and TRBJ2-1; no clear D gene. Matching the DNA end better, TRBJ2-5 makes the J call doubtful. Per germline, CDR1 LNHDA and CDR2 SQIVND (reference sequence). The CDR3 loop spans 15 amino acids.

This clonotype has ten or more counts. CDR3 residues: CASSLAGTGGDEQYF. The CDR3 region has the DNA TGCGCCAGCAGCTTGGCCGGGACAGGGGGTGACGAGCAGTACTTC. This chain links TRBV5-1 with TRBJ2-7; 11 bases are shared with TRBD1. The J segment lost 5 bases and the V segment lost 0 bases, leaving 4 bases of the junction unmatched. The CDR3 is made up of 15 amino acids. The germline CDR1 and CDR2 sequences are SGHRS and YFSETQ.

The J gene is TRBJ2-7, the V gene TRBV5-1; 11 bases agree with TRBD2. The CDR3 runs 15 residues. Germline V gene sequence: CDR1 SGHRS, CDR2 YFSETQ. J gave up 2 bases and V 4 bases, and 5 bases lay outside the gene matches. The CDR3 loop is CASSVGTSGTYEQYF. As DNA, the CDR3 is TGCGCCAGCAGCGTTGGGACTAGCGGAACCTACGAGCAGTACTTC.

The sample holds a few counts of this clonotype. J is TRBJ2-3 and V is TRBV20-1; the D gene could be TRBD1 or TRBD2 (6 bases each). This CDR3 spans 14 amino acids. CDR1 is DFQATT, CDR2 SNEGSKA, per germline (reference sequence). The DNA of the CDR3 is TGCAGCATCATTGGAGGGGGGACGACAGATACGCAGTATTTT. It specifies CSIIGGGTTDTQYF.

CDR3 nucleotides: TGTGCCAGCACCCTATCCCCGGATTCTAATTCACCCCTCCACTTT. Encoded protein: CASTLSPDSNSPLHF. The rearrangement joins TRBV12-3 or TRBV12-4 to TRBJ1-6; D is ambiguous. This CDR3 contains 15 residues. Trimming took 7 bases from V and 6 from J, leaving 16 bases between them.

This clonotype was picked up a small number of times. The rearrangement uses TRBV29-1 and TRBJ2-7, with 14 bases that match TRBD2. Germline V gives CDR1 SQVTM, CDR2 ANQGSEA. V trimming: 1 base; J trimming: 5 bases; junction bases outside the gene matches: 7. This CDR3 region has 16 residues. CDR3 in amino acids: CSVEVGTSGRSDEQYF. The CDR3 bases are TGCAGCGTTGAAGTCGGGACTAGCGGGAGAAGCGACGAGCAGTACTTC.

This clonotype was observed a few times. The CDR3 sequence: CASSKGPDGYNEQFF. For the CDR3, the DNA is TGTGCCAGCAGCAAAGGACCAGACGGGTACAATGAGCAGTTCTTC. The chain joins TRBV7-6 to TRBJ2-7; unclear D gene. The J call may be faulty, since TRBJ2-1 better matches the DNA end. CDR3 length equals 15 residues. The germline V gene has CDR1 SGHVS and CDR2 FNYEAQ.

The rearrangement links TRBV7-9 to TRBJ2-7, with D hard to call. The CDR3 runs to 13 residues. V gave up 4 bases and J gave up 3 bases, with 10 bases separating them. The germline V gene encodes CDR1 SEHNR and CDR2 FQNEAQ (reference sequence). CDR3 region: CASSYKGNYEQYF. DNA for the CDR3: TGTGCCAGCAGCTATAAGGGAAACTACGAGCAGTACTTC.

The rearrangement uses TRBV20-1 and TRBJ2-5; TRBD1 matches 9 bases. The J call may be wrong; the DNA end is better matched by TRBJ2-7. CDR3 length equals 14 residues. CDR1 and CDR2 from the germline V gene are DFQATT and SNEGSKA (reference sequence). The CDR3 reads CSASSGTGHYEQYF. As DNA, the CDR3 is TGCAGTGCTAGTTCCGGGACAGGGCACTACGAGCAGTACTTC.

This clonotype was recorded many times. J is TRBJ1-2 and V is TRBV7-2, with a tentative D call TRBD1 (5 bases). Germline CDR1 SGHTA, CDR2 FQGNSA. Trimming left V 1 base short and J 7 bases short, with 10 bases between. The CDR3 has 13 residues. CDR3 amino acids: CASSLEGQGGYTF. The CDR3 nucleotides read TGTGCCAGCAGCTTAGAGGGTCAGGGTGGCTACACCTTC. The full variable domain, completed using reference TRBV7-2 and TRBJ1-2, is GAGVSQSPSNKVTEKGKDVELRCDPISGHTALYWYRQSLGQGLEFLIYFQGNSAPDKSGLPSDRFSAERTGGSVSTLTIQRTQQEDSAVYLCASSLEGQGGYTFGSGTRLTVV.

The chain employs TRBV29-1 and TRBJ2-3, with 8 bases that match TRBD1. The CDR3 runs to 15 residues. J lost 2 bases, V lost 2 bases, and 6 bases had no gene match. Germline CDR1 is SQVTM and CDR2 is ANQGSEA. CDR3 protein: CSVEMGRGPTDTQYF. CDR3 coding DNA: TGCAGCGTTGAAATGGGCAGGGGGCCCACAGATACGCAGTATTTT.

The chain joins TRBV7-8 to TRBJ2-5; TRBD2 agrees at 7 bases. The J call is uncertain, as TRBJ2-7 better fits the DNA end. The CDR3 spans 14 residues. Germline values: CDR1 SGHVS, CDR2 FQNEAQ. The CDR3 is CASSPGGCNYEQYF. For the CDR3, the DNA is TGTGCCAGCAGCCCGGGGGGATGCAACTACGAGCAGTACTTC.

This clonotype turned up a few times. The genes are TRBV2 and TRBJ2-1; D not certain. The J call is in doubt because the DNA end fits TRBJ2-7 better. Germline V gives CDR1 SNHLY, CDR2 FYNNEI. The CDR3 has 12 amino acids. The CDR3: CASSAPVYEQYF. The CDR3 DNA reads TGTGCCAGCAGTGCCCCCGTCTACGAGCAGTACTTC.

This clonotype was seen only a few times. The rearrangement joins TRBV7-2 to TRBJ2-3; 10 bases align to TRBD2. The CDR3 length is 19 residues. Germline-derived CDR1 and CDR2 are SGHTA and FQGNSA. J was trimmed by 6 bases and V by 2 bases; bases with no gene match: 17. CDR3 residues: CASSLIGGRVAGGRDTQYF. The CDR3 nucleotides are TGTGCCAGCAGCTTAATTGGAGGAAGAGTAGCGGGGGGCAGGGATACGCAGTATTTT.

Only a few counts were recorded for this clonotype. The genes are TRBV7-3 and TRBJ2-1; 10 bases line up with TRBD2. CDR3 length: 15 residues. CDR1 is SGHTA and CDR2 is FQGTGA in the germline V gene. V trimming: 5 bases; J trimming: 4 bases; junction bases outside the gene matches: 5. This CDR3 reads CASSGRAGGYNEQFF. In DNA, the CDR3 is TGTGCCAGCAGCGGAAGAGCGGGAGGGTACAATGAGCAGTTCTTC.

This clonotype was detected a few times. The V and J genes are TRBV4-1 and TRBJ2-4, with 11 bases aligning to TRBD1. Trimming at V came to 3 bases and at J to 5 bases, leaving 3 bases not matched to a gene. The CDR3 covers 15 residues. Germline CDR1 is MGHRA and CDR2 is YSYEKL. The CDR3 loop is CASSQPGQGENIQYF. In DNA form, the CDR3 reads TGCGCCAGCAGCCAGCCGGGACAGGGGGAAAACATTCAGTACTTC.

The chain links TRBV20-1 to TRBJ2-5; D ambiguous. Germline CDR1 DFQATT, CDR2 SNEGSKA (reference sequence). The CDR3 contains 13 residues. V shed 2 bases and J shed 4 bases, with 11 bases lying between them. The CDR3 loop is CSARFQDLETQYF. DNA of the CDR3: TGCAGTGCTAGATTTCAGGATCTAGAGACCCAGTACTTC.

This clonotype was seen only a few times. The genes are TRBV5-5 and TRBJ1-6; 9 nucleotides line up with TRBD1. V shed 4 bases and J 5 bases; nucleotides not matched to a gene: 4. Germline V gene data show CDR1 as SGHKS and CDR2 as YYEKEE (reference sequence). CDR3 length equals 15 residues. The CDR3 region has the DNA TGTGCCAGCAGCCTCGGGACAGGGCATAATTCACCCCTCCACTTT. Its translation is CASSLGTGHNSPLHF.

CDR3 DNA sequence: TGCGCCAGCAGCCCTTTGGAGCAGGGTAGAAACGAGCAGTACTTC. Its translation: CASSPLEQGRNEQYF. The rearrangement links TRBV4-1 to TRBJ2-7, with D maybe TRBD1 (5 bases). The germline V gene encodes CDR1 MGHRA and CDR2 YSYEKL. The V end was cut by 4 bases, the J end by 5 bases, with 18 bases between. CDR3 length: 15 amino acids.

This clonotype came up a few times. The rearrangement uses TRBV5-1 and TRBJ2-5; the match to TRBD2 covers 16 bases. Germline V gene data show CDR1 as SGHRS and CDR2 as YFSETQ. The CDR3 contains 15 residues. With V trimmed by 4 bases and J by 9 bases, 6 bases remained unmatched. CDR3: CASSLPGLAGGSQYF. In nucleotides, the CDR3 is TGCGCCAGCAGCCTTCCGGGACTAGCGGGAGGGTCCCAGTACTTC.

CDR3 nucleotide sequence: TGTGCCAGCAGCTTAATCGGGGGCCAGGGCTACGAGCAGTACTTC. Protein product: CASSLIGGQGYEQYF. This chain links TRBV7-9 with TRBJ2-7; D is tentatively TRBD1 or TRBD2 (6 bases each). CDR1 is SEHNR and CDR2 is FQNEAQ in the germline V gene (reference sequence). CDR3 length equals 15 residues. Trimming took off 2 bases at V and 3 bases at J, with 14 bases between the two ends.

The chain recombines TRBV15 with TRBJ1-1; no clear D gene. This CDR3 has 13 amino acids. Germline V gene sequence: CDR1 LNHNV, CDR2 YYDKDF (reference sequence). Trimming took off 7 bases at V and 6 bases at J, with 15 bases between the two ends. The CDR3 sequence is CATNPGGIAEAFF. DNA for the CDR3: TGTGCCACCAACCCGGGAGGAATAGCTGAAGCTTTCTTT.

Comments on this clonotype: At one of its ends the junction is not consistent with the germline gene, which may arise from a read error. This chain joins TRBV13 and TRBJ1-2; TRBD1 might be the D (6 bases). CDR1 and CDR2 from the germline V gene are PRHDT and FYEKMQ (reference sequence). The CDR3 is made up of 12 amino acids. Here the CDR3 reads CASEGQNYGHTF. The CDR3 DNA sequence: TGTGCCAGCGAAGGACAGAACTATGGCCACACCTTC.